Each of the 17 T cell receptor beta chains below was sequenced from the same sample in a study of cytomegalovirus exposure and HLA in healthy donors. Primers for the PCR totalled 60 Vbeta and 13 Jbeta. Clones were read by immunoSEQ multiplex PCR, and TCRdb kept only the in-frame ones, dropping some. The profile shows approximately 70,000 clones, about 70% of them singletons. Sequencing used PBMCs. These receptors all come from a woman aged 45-65 years in good health and CMV-seropositive.

This rearrangement joins TRBV2 to TRBJ2-3, with D tentatively TRBD1 (6 bases). CDR1 SNHLY and CDR2 FYNNEI come from the germline V gene. Trimming stripped 3 bases from V and 6 bases from J, with 10 bases between. The CDR3 has 13 amino acids. The CDR3 here is CASSDQGKDTQYF. DNA for the CDR3: TGTGCCAGCAGTGATCAGGGGAAGGATACGCAGTATTTT. Together with reference TRBV2 and TRBJ2-3, the CDR3 gives the full variable domain: EPEVTQTPSHQVTQMGQEVILRCVPISNHLYFYWYRQILGQKVEFLVSFYNNEISEKSEIFDDQFSVERPDGSNFTLKIRSTKLEDSAMYFCASSDQGKDTQYFGPGTRLTVL.

This chain joins TRBV27 and TRBJ2-6, with 12 positions matching TRBD1. Germline assignment: CDR1 MNHEY and CDR2 SMNVEV (reference sequence). This CDR3 has 19 amino acids. Unmatched junction bases numbered 7, after V lost 2 bases and J lost 2 bases. The CDR3 loop is CASSLRAGTGGAGANVLTF. CDR3 sequence (DNA): TGTGCCAGCAGTTTAAGAGCCGGGACAGGGGGCGCTGGGGCCAACGTCCTGACTTTC. The whole variable domain, remainder taken from reference TRBV27 and TRBJ2-6, is EAQVTQNPRYLITVTGKKLTVTCSQNMNHEYMSWYRQDPGLGLRQIYYSMNVEVTDKGDVPEGYKVSRKEKRNFPLILESPSPNQTSLYFCASSLRAGTGGAGANVLTFGAGSRLTVL.

The CDR3 is CASSSPSHRAGYEQYF. CDR3 DNA: TGTGCCAGCAGTTCACCGTCACACAGGGCAGGGTACGAGCAGTACTTC. The V gene is TRBV28, the J gene TRBJ2-7; the D gene is possibly TRBD1 (6 bases). The CDR3 length is 16 residues. Trimming removed 4 bases at V and 4 bases at J, with 20 bases between. Germline lookup yields CDR1 MDHEN and CDR2 SYDVKM.

This clone was counted only a few times. J is TRBJ1-1 and V is TRBV6-5; TRBD1 matches 7 bases. Germline CDR1 reads MNHEY; CDR2 reads SVGAGI. With 8 bases clipped from V and 7 bases from J, the junction kept 10 bases outside the gene matches. The CDR3 runs 13 residues. The CDR3 coding sequence is TGTGCCAGCCTAAACAGGGGTGGAGGTGAAGCTTTCTTT. Translating gives CASLNRGGGEAFF.

V gene TRBV5-6 combines with J gene TRBJ2-5; 8 nucleotides match TRBD2. Germline V lookup: CDR1 SGHDT, CDR2 YYEEEE. The CDR3 runs to 17 residues. V gave up 1 base and J gave up 5 bases; unmatched junction bases: 13. The CDR3 loop is CASSLPPGLGVWETQYF. Written as DNA, the CDR3 is TGTGCCAGCAGCTTGCCCCCGGGACTAGGGGTGTGGGAGACCCAGTACTTC.

The genes are TRBV7-8 and TRBJ1-5; D gene uncertain. In germline, CDR1 is SGHVS, CDR2 FQNEAQ. Trimming removed 2 bases at V and 9 bases at J, with 17 bases between. CDR3 length equals 15 residues. The CDR3 sequence is CASSLKKTLSGPQHF. CDR3 sequence (DNA): TGTGCCAGCAGCTTAAAGAAGACTTTATCGGGGCCCCAGCATTTT.

This chain joins TRBV30 and TRBJ2-4, with D possibly TRBD1 on 6 matching bases. The germline gives CDR1 GTSNPN, CDR2 SVGIG (reference sequence). The germline V and J ends were trimmed by 3 bases and 1 base, with 10 bases remaining between them. This CDR3 has 14 residues. The CDR3 is CAWRERGAKNIQYF. The CDR3, as DNA: TGTGCCTGGAGGGAGAGGGGGGCCAAAAACATTCAGTACTTC.

CDR3 sequence (DNA): TGTGCCAGCAGCATAGGGACAGCCTACGAGCAGTACTTC. Its translation is CASSIGTAYEQYF. The V and J genes are TRBV7-2 and TRBJ2-7; the match to TRBD1 covers 7 bases. Germline V gives CDR1 SGHTA, CDR2 FQGNSA. CDR3 length: 13 amino acids. The junction had 3 bases not matched to a gene; V was cut back by 5 bases and J by 2 bases. Filled out from reference TRBV7-2 and TRBJ2-7, the complete variable domain reads GAGVSQSPSNKVTEKGKDVELRCDPISGHTALYWYRQSLGQGLEFLIYFQGNSAPDKSGLPSDRFSAERTGGSVSTLTIQRTQQEDSAVYLCASSIGTAYEQYFGPGTRLTVT.

The CDR3 is CASSQEGAISGANVLTF. DNA for the CDR3: TGTGCCAGCAGTCAGGAGGGGGCCATCTCTGGGGCCAACGTCCTGACTTTC. V and J are TRBV27 and TRBJ2-6, with D tentatively TRBD1 (7 bases). V lost 5 bases, J lost 0 bases, and 14 bases lay in between. The CDR3 runs to 17 residues. CDR1 is MNHEY, CDR2 SMNVEV, per germline (reference sequence).

This chain connects TRBV4-1 to TRBJ2-1; 9 nucleotides align to TRBD2. Germline CDR1 is MGHRA and CDR2 is YSYEKL. The CDR3 is 16 residues long. V lost 5 bases and J lost 7; bases outside the gene matches: 12. The CDR3: CASSSEVAGVRNEQFF. CDR3 in DNA: TGCGCCAGCAGCTCAGAGGTAGCGGGAGTCAGAAATGAGCAGTTCTTC.

This clone showed up just a few times. V is TRBV4-1 and J is TRBJ2-2, with TRBD1 identical over 9 bases. The CDR3 is made up of 16 amino acids. Germline-derived CDR1 and CDR2 are MGHRA and YSYEKL. J was trimmed by 5 bases and V by 0 bases; bases with no gene match: 4. This CDR3 is CASSQDGDRGTGELFF. CDR3 bases: TGCGCCAGCAGCCAAGATGGAGACAGGGGGACCGGGGAGCTGTTTTTT.

The chain has TRBV19 and TRBJ2-7; TRBD1 matches at 8 bases. Losses at the gene ends were 8 bases for V and 1 base for J; bases not matched to a gene: 7. This CDR3 is 14 amino acids long. CDR1 LNHDA and CDR2 SQIVND come from the germline V gene (reference sequence). The CDR3 here is CASGNQGASYEQYF. The CDR3 DNA sequence: TGTGCCAGTGGTAATCAGGGGGCTTCCTACGAGCAGTACTTC.

In DNA form, the CDR3 reads TGCAGCGTTATAACCATCCGAGGAGGCGAGCAGTACTTC. This translates into CSVITIRGGEQYF. The chain combines TRBV29-1 with TRBJ2-7; a possible D gene is TRBD2 (5 bases). This CDR3 has 13 amino acids. From germline, CDR1 is SQVTM and CDR2 ANQGSEA. V lost 5 bases to trimming and J lost 6 bases, with 17 bases between them.

This clone has a handful of counts. The chain recombines TRBV29-1 with TRBJ2-3; weak D call: TRBD2 (7 bases). CDR3 size: 13 residues. CDR1 and CDR2 (germline): SQVTM, ANQGSEA. For the CDR3, the DNA is TGCGGCGGGGCGGGGGCCCCCACAGATACGCAGTATTTT. Translated: CGGAGAPTDTQYF.

The genes are TRBV7-9 and TRBJ2-7, with 7 bases lining up with TRBD1. The CDR3 length is 15 residues. Unmatched junction bases numbered 8, after V lost 1 base and J lost 5 bases. Germline loops: CDR1 SEHNR, CDR2 FQNEAQ (reference sequence). CDR3 in DNA: TGTGCCAGCAGCTTAGTGTCAGGGGGTCCGGACGAGCAGTACTTC. It specifies CASSLVSGGPDEQYF.

The chain uses TRBV4-1 and TRBJ2-1; the D gene is possibly TRBD2 (5 bases). The CDR3 length is 14 residues. The V gene lost 4 bases and the J gene lost 6 bases, with 13 bases spanning the gap. Germline V lookup: CDR1 MGHRA, CDR2 YSYEKL. The CDR3 region has the DNA TGCGCCAGCAGCCTCGAAGGAGGAGGCAATGAGCAGTTCTTC. Its translation: CASSLEGGGNEQFF.

DNA for the CDR3: TGTGCCACCAGCCCACTGAGGGAGAACACTGAAGCTTTCTTT. Its translation is CATSPLRENTEAFF. The chain joins TRBV27 to TRBJ1-1; D gene ambiguous. Between the trimmed V and J ends, which lost 10 bases and 1 base, there was a span of 16 bases. Germline CDR1 is MNHEY and CDR2 is SMNVEV (reference sequence). The CDR3 length is 14 residues.